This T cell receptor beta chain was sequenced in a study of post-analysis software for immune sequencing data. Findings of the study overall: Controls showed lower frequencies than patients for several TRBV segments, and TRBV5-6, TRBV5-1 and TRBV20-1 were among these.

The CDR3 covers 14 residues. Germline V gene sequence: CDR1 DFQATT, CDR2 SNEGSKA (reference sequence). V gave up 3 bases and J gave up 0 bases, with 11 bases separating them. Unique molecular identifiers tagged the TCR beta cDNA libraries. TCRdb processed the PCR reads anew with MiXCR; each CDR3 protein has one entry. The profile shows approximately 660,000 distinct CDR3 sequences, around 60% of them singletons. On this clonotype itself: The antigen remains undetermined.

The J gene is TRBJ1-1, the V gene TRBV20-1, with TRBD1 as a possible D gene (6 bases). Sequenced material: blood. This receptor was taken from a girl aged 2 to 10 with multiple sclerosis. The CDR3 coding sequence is TGCAGTGCTAGGGGTGGGGGCATGAACACTGAAGCTTTCTTT. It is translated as CSARGGGMNTEAFF.